These 29 T cell receptor beta chains were all obtained from the same sample, sequenced in a study of cytomegalovirus exposure and HLA in healthy donors (dated by TCRdb to 2016 to 2017). Libraries were prepared through the immunoSEQ multiplex PCR assay. The multiplex PCR relied on a mix of 60 forward primers for TCR Vbeta segments and 13 reverse primers for TCR Jbeta segments. TCRdb retrieved this table from immuneACCESS and kept in-frame rearrangements only. Not all clones are present; in checked studies, unresolved V genes account for under half, and no reason is known for the remainder. The sample contains over 75,000 clones, roughly 60% of them found a single time. The ten largest clonotypes hold roughly 2.5% of the sample. The sample consisted of PBMCs. These receptor sequences come from a human donor in good health.

The CDR3 nucleotides are TGTGCCAGCAGTCTAACTAGCGGGGATTGGGCGACCCAGTACTTC. Translation: CASSLTSGDWATQYF. The chain uses TRBV21-1 and TRBJ2-5; the table names TRBD2, a call not compared with the DNA. TRBV21-1 is listed as a pseudogene. The CDR3 totals 15 residues.

The V and J genes are TRBV18 and TRBJ2-3; D may be TRBD2 (5 bases). Germline CDR1 is KGHSH and CDR2 is LQKENI. The length of the CDR3 is 13 residues. V was pared by 0 bases and J by 5 bases, with 6 bases between. In DNA form, the CDR3 reads TGTGCCAGCTCACCACCGAGGGAAGATACGCAGTATTTT. This codes for CASSPPREDTQYF.

This clone is a singleton in its sample. The gene calls are TRBV14 and TRBJ1-1; D not resolved. Germline-derived CDR1 and CDR2 are SGHDN and FVKESK. With 1 base removed from V and 1 base from J, the gap between germline ends came to 25 bases. This CDR3 has 20 amino acids. CDR3 region: CASSQAVGVEWNTWNTEAFF. In DNA, the CDR3 is TGTGCCAGCAGCCAAGCAGTGGGAGTAGAGTGGAATACATGGAACACTGAAGCTTTCTTT.

The chain joins TRBV9 to TRBJ2-2; D possibly corresponds to TRBD1 (6 bases). The length of the CDR3 is 16 residues. Germline CDR1 and CDR2: SGDLS and YYNGEE. The V gene lost 0 bases and the J gene lost 5 bases, with 14 bases spanning the gap. The chain's CDR3 is CASSVAWDTGTGELFF. CDR3 nucleotide sequence: TGTGCCAGCAGCGTAGCTTGGGACACAGGGACCGGGGAGCTGTTTTTT.

The J gene is TRBJ2-7, the V gene TRBV9; TRBD2 might be the D (5 bases). V was clipped by 0 bases and J by 6 bases, with 13 bases between them. This CDR3 spans 14 amino acids. Germline values: CDR1 SGDLS, CDR2 YYNGEE. The CDR3 DNA sequence: TGTGCCAGCAGCGTAGCGGGGTCCTACCGCGAGCAGTACTTC. Translating it yields CASSVAGSYREQYF.

This clone was detected only a few times. The V and J genes are TRBV7-2 and TRBJ2-3; D is unresolved. This CDR3 is built from 12 residues. With 5 bases removed from V and 2 bases from J, the gap between germline ends came to 5 bases. The V gene's germline CDR1 is SGHTA and CDR2 FQGNSA. The CDR3 coding sequence is TGTGCCAGCAGCCCCCACACAGATACGCAGTATTTT. Translation: CASSPHTDTQYF.

J is TRBJ1-6 and V is TRBV2; no clear D gene. The V end lost 5 bases, the J end lost 11 bases, and 16 bases lay between the germline ends. This CDR3 is built from 14 residues. Per the germline V gene, CDR1 is SNHLY and CDR2 is FYNNEI. This chain's CDR3 is CASSSVALGTPLHF. The CDR3 bases are TGTGCCAGCAGTAGTGTCGCCCTAGGAACACCCCTCCACTTT.

This chain uses TRBV6-5 with TRBJ1-3; TRBD1 might be the D (6 bases). V shed 7 bases and J shed 2 bases, with 15 bases lying between them. In germline, CDR1 is MNHEY, CDR2 SVGAGI. This CDR3 has 15 amino acids. CDR3 sequence (DNA): TGTGCCAGCACTAAGGAGGACAGACCTGGAAACACCATATATTTT. As protein: CASTKEDRPGNTIYF.

This chain joins TRBV7-8 and TRBJ2-1; a possible D gene is TRBD2 (5 bases). The CDR3 has 12 amino acids. Germline CDR1 and CDR2: SGHVS and FQNEAQ. Trimming took off 5 bases at V and 9 bases at J, with 11 bases between the two ends. CDR3 protein: CASSQRVPEQFF. The DNA for the CDR3 is TGTGCCAGCAGCCAGAGGGTGCCTGAGCAGTTCTTC.

This chain connects TRBV19 to TRBJ1-2; D is undetermined. This CDR3 spans 16 amino acids. The V end was cut by 4 bases, the J end by 5 bases, with 20 bases between. Germline CDR1 LNHDA, CDR2 SQIVND (reference sequence). The CDR3 DNA is TGTGCCAGTAGTACCCTCGGGTTCGGGGTTAGATATGGCTACACCTTC. Translating gives CASSTLGFGVRYGYTF. Complete variable domain (other parts from reference TRBV19 and TRBJ1-2): DGGITQSPKYLFRKEGQNVTLSCEQNLNHDAMYWYRQDPGQGLRLIYYSQIVNDFQKGDIAEGYSVSREKKESFPLTVTSAQKNPTAFYLCASSTLGFGVRYGYTFGSGTRLTVV.

In its sample, this clone was seen once. This CDR3 reads CAWNTGRGTEAFF. CDR3 DNA: TGTGCCTGGAACACAGGGAGGGGGACTGAAGCTTTCTTT. This rearrangement joins TRBV30 to TRBJ1-1, with a possible D match to TRBD1 (6 bases). The CDR3 consists of 13 residues. Looked up from germline, CDR1 is GTSNPN and CDR2 is SVGIG (reference sequence). Trimming removed 4 bases from V and 5 bases from J, with 14 bases in between.

This CDR3 reads CASSYGGTSGWNEQFF. The DNA for the CDR3 is TGTGCCAGCAGTTATGGGGGGACTAGCGGGTGGAATGAGCAGTTCTTC. This sequence joins TRBV6-5 and TRBJ2-1, with TRBD2 matching over 12 bases. The CDR3 has 16 residues. CDR1 is MNHEY and CDR2 is SVGAGI in the germline V gene. J gave up 7 bases and V 3 bases, and 7 bases lay outside the gene matches.

In this sample, this clone turned up once. The chain uses TRBV2 and TRBJ1-5, with unresolved D. The CDR3 has 12 amino acids. Germline V gives CDR1 SNHLY, CDR2 FYNNEI. V shed 3 bases and J shed 7 bases, with 7 bases lying between them. CDR3 protein: CASSDEVQPQHF. The DNA for the CDR3 is TGTGCCAGCAGTGACGAGGTGCAGCCCCAGCATTTT.

The chain is built from TRBV18 and TRBJ1-4; tentative D call: TRBD1 (5 bases). The CDR3 is 15 residues long. CDR1 and CDR2 from the germline V gene are KGHSH and LQKENI. V was clipped by 6 bases and J by 7 bases, with 18 bases between them. Here the CDR3 DNA reads TGTGCCAGCTCCCCCACGGGCAGGGATGGTGAAAAACTGTTTTTT. Translated, it gives CASSPTGRDGEKLFF.

This chain connects TRBV9 to TRBJ1-1, with D maybe TRBD1 (6 bases). Germline loops: CDR1 SGDLS, CDR2 YYNGEE. The CDR3 consists of 14 residues. Between the trimmed V and J ends, which lost 5 bases and 2 bases, there was a span of 13 bases. CDR3 sequence: CASRAPGVNTEAFF. The DNA of the CDR3 is TGTGCCAGCAGGGCCCCAGGGGTTAACACTGAAGCTTTCTTT.

The V and J genes are TRBV5-4 and TRBJ1-2; TRBD1 matches 11 bases. In germline, CDR1 is SGHNT, CDR2 YYREEE (reference sequence). The junction had 8 bases not matched to a gene; V was cut back by 2 bases and J by 8 bases. This CDR3 is 15 amino acids long. The CDR3 spells CASSFGTGGYVGYTF. CDR3 coding DNA: TGTGCCAGCAGCTTTGGGACAGGGGGATATGTCGGCTACACCTTC.

The genes are TRBV2 and TRBJ2-5, with 8 bases fitting TRBD1. This CDR3 spans 15 amino acids. CDR1 and CDR2 from the germline V gene are SNHLY and FYNNEI. Trimming took 6 bases from V and 5 from J; bases not matched to a gene: 11. The CDR3 DNA follows: TGTGCCAGCAGCGGGTCCCGGGACAGGTTTGAGACCCAGTACTTC. It specifies CASSGSRDRFETQYF. The entire variable domain, with the rest obtained from reference TRBV2 and TRBJ2-5, is as follows: EPEVTQTPSHQVTQMGQEVILRCVPISNHLYFYWYRQILGQKVEFLVSFYNNEISEKSEIFDDQFSVERPDGSNFTLKIRSTKLEDSAMYFCASSGSRDRFETQYFGPGTRLLVL.

This clone came up a few times. This chain joins TRBV7-6 and TRBJ2-5, with D uncertain. Germline CDR1 reads SGHVS; CDR2 reads FNYEAQ. The CDR3 extends over 16 amino acids. The V and J ends lost 1 base and 1 base respectively, with 13 bases between them. This CDR3 reads CASSLERTPPQETQYF. CDR3 DNA: TGTGCCAGCAGCTTAGAACGAACACCGCCCCAAGAGACCCAGTACTTC.

V gene TRBV19 combines with J gene TRBJ2-2, with 7 positions matching TRBD2. Looked up from germline, CDR1 is LNHDA and CDR2 is SQIVND (reference sequence). The ends lost 1 base at V and 6 bases at J; junction bases unmatched: 5. CDR3 size: 15 residues. CDR3 sequence reads: CASSIVAGRAGELFF. CDR3 DNA: TGTGCCAGTAGTATAGTGGCAGGGAGGGCCGGGGAGCTGTTTTTT. Combining the CDR3 with reference TRBV19 and TRBJ2-2 gives the whole variable domain DGGITQSPKYLFRKEGQNVTLSCEQNLNHDAMYWYRQDPGQGLRLIYYSQIVNDFQKGDIAEGYSVSREKKESFPLTVTSAQKNPTAFYLCASSIVAGRAGELFFGEGSRLTVL.

The chain couples TRBV29-1 to TRBJ2-5; 8 bases match TRBD1. CDR1 SQVTM and CDR2 ANQGSEA come from the germline V gene. V lost 7 bases to trimming and J lost 6 bases; unmatched junction nucleotides: 4. CDR3 length equals 11 residues. The CDR3 is CSGRQGQTQYF. The CDR3 DNA is TGCAGCGGACGACAGGGGCAGACCCAGTACTTC.

J is TRBJ1-2 and V is TRBV2; 8 bases match TRBD1. V shed 6 bases and J 6 bases; nucleotides not matched to a gene: 9. CDR1 SNHLY and CDR2 FYNNEI come from the germline V gene. The CDR3 covers 14 residues. The DNA of the CDR3 is TGTGCCAGCAGCGACAGGGGTGTCACGCATGGCTACACCTTC. It yields the protein CASSDRGVTHGYTF.

The CDR3 spells CASSLIPGIGVNYGYTF. CDR3 bases: TGTGCCAGCAGCTTAATACCGGGGATTGGGGTTAACTATGGCTACACCTTC. V and J are TRBV7-3 and TRBJ1-2; D gene uncertain. Germline V CDR1 and CDR2: SGHTA, FQGTGA. CDR3 size: 17 residues. V dropped 1 base and J dropped 1 base, with 16 bases sitting between them.

The V call is TRBV19, the J call TRBJ1-1; 10 bases agree with TRBD1. This CDR3 has 16 amino acids. V lost 8 bases and J lost 4; bases outside the gene matches: 13. CDR1 and CDR2 from the germline V gene are LNHDA and SQIVND (reference sequence). In nucleotides, the CDR3 is TGTGCCAGTGTCCTCGGGACAGGGGATGGGGGCACTGAAGCTTTCTTT. Protein product: CASVLGTGDGGTEAFF.

This clone occurred a few times. The chain joins TRBV19 to TRBJ2-2; TRBD2 agrees at 13 bases. The CDR3 extends over 19 amino acids. Looked up from germline, CDR1 is LNHDA and CDR2 is SQIVND (reference sequence). The trim removed 4 bases at V and 0 bases at J, leaving 8 bases unmatched. The CDR3 protein is CASSTGTSGDFSNTGELFF. The CDR3 DNA reads as TGTGCCAGTAGTACTGGGACTAGCGGGGACTTTTCGAACACCGGGGAGCTGTTTTTT.

The chain has TRBV27 and TRBJ1-5; D is ambiguous. CDR3 length equals 14 residues. Trimming removed 3 bases from V and 5 bases from J, with 11 bases in between. The germline CDR1 and CDR2 sequences are MNHEY and SMNVEV (reference sequence). The CDR3 coding sequence is TGTGCCAGCAGTTTTTCGGTCTTTTATCAGCCCCAGCATTTT. This gives the protein CASSFSVFYQPQHF.

The chain employs TRBV6-6 and TRBJ2-5; possible D gene TRBD1, 5 bases. CDR1 MNHNY and CDR2 SVGAGI come from the germline V gene (reference sequence). The ends were cut back, 8 bases at V and 5 bases at J, with 21 bases in the middle. The CDR3 runs to 15 residues. This CDR3 is CASLDIPQLGETQYF. The CDR3 region has the DNA TGTGCCAGCTTGGACATACCGCAATTGGGTGAGACCCAGTACTTC.

This clone has a handful of counts. The rearrangement uses TRBV15 and TRBJ1-3; TRBD1 matches at 7 bases. The CDR3 is 16 residues long. V lost 5 bases and J lost 0; bases outside the gene matches: 7. The germline CDR1 and CDR2 sequences are LNHNV and YYDKDF (reference sequence). CDR3 loop: CATSRLQGISGNTIYF. The DNA of the CDR3 is TGTGCCACCAGCCGACTACAGGGGATCTCTGGAAACACCATATATTTT.

The V call is TRBV19, the J call TRBJ1-3, with 7 positions matching TRBD1. This CDR3 has 14 amino acids. The germline V gene encodes CDR1 LNHDA and CDR2 SQIVND (reference sequence). Trimming cost V 3 bases and J 3 bases; bases outside gene matches: 2. This CDR3 is CASSMGTVGNTIYF. CDR3 in DNA: TGTGCCAGTAGTATGGGGACAGTTGGAAACACCATATATTTT. Filled out from reference TRBV19 and TRBJ1-3, the complete variable domain reads DGGITQSPKYLFRKEGQNVTLSCEQNLNHDAMYWYRQDPGQGLRLIYYSQIVNDFQKGDIAEGYSVSREKKESFPLTVTSAQKNPTAFYLCASSMGTVGNTIYFGEGSWLTVV.

This clone was seen only once. The rearrangement links TRBV7-9 to TRBJ2-2; 7 positions agree with TRBD1. The CDR3 consists of 19 residues. CDR1 and CDR2 from the germline V gene are SEHNR and FQNEAQ (reference sequence). The V segment lost 5 bases and the J segment 1 base; nucleotides outside the gene matches: 16. In DNA form, the CDR3 reads TGTGCCAGCAGCCCAATCGGGGACAGCGAACCCTTGAACACCGGGGAGCTGTTTTTT. Amino acid sequence: CASSPIGDSEPLNTGELFF.